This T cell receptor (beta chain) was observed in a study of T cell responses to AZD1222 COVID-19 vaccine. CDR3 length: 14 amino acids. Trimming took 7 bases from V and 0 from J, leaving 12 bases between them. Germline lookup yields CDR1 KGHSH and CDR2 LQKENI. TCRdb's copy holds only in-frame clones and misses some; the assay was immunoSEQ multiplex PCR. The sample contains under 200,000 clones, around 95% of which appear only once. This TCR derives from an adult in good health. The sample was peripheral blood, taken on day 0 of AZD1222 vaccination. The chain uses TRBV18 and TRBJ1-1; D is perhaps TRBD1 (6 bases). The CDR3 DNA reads TGTGCCAGCTGGCCGGGACAAATGAACACTGAAGCTTTCTTT. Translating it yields CASWPGQMNTEAFF.